Following are 5 T cell receptor beta chains from one sample sequenced in a study of patients and donors after allogeneic stem cell transplantation. TCRdb reprocessed the RT-PCR reads with MiXCR, giving one entry per CDR3 protein. The top ten clones hold approximately 5.9% of a sample with about a million distinct CDR3 sequences, around 17% of them seen once. The sample taken for sequencing was blood, either unsorted or a sorted T cell fraction (not recorded which). These receptors all stem from a human donor who was either an allogeneic HSCT recipient or a stem cell or donor lymphocyte infusion donor (not recorded which). It is not recorded whose cells these are; they may come from a transplant donor.

This clonotype was seen a handful of times. This sequence joins TRBV12-3 or TRBV12-4 and TRBJ2-7; 8 nucleotides match TRBD2. With V trimmed by 4 bases and J by 6 bases, 14 bases remained unmatched. This CDR3 is 16 amino acids long. For the CDR3, the DNA is TGTGCCAGCAGTTCCCACGGTAGCGGGATCCCTCTCGAGCAGTACTTC. It specifies CASSSHGSGIPLEQYF.

This clonotype was counted only a few times. This chain joins TRBV5-1 and TRBJ2-5; the D is unclear. The germline V gene has CDR1 SGHRS and CDR2 YFSETQ. V lost 4 bases to trimming and J lost 0 bases, with 16 bases between them. The CDR3 has 16 residues. Here the CDR3 reads CASSPTSRQYQETQYF. CDR3 DNA: TGCGCCAGCAGCCCAACGAGCAGGCAATACCAAGAGACCCAGTACTTC.

This clonotype was picked up many times. The chain uses TRBV12-3 or TRBV12-4 and TRBJ2-1; possibly TRBD1 or TRBD2 for D (6 bases each). V lost 5 bases, J lost 9 bases, and 23 bases lay in between. The CDR3 consists of 16 residues. The CDR3 nucleotides are TGTGCCAGCAGTCCGGGGACAAAAGGGGGGCAGGGTGAGCAGTTCTTC. This gives the protein CASSPGTKGGQGEQFF.

The CDR3 here is CASSVGSSGELFF. In DNA form, the CDR3 reads TGTGCCAGCAGTGTCGGGTCTTCCGGGGAGCTGTTTTTT. The gene calls are TRBV7-9 and TRBJ2-2; D uncertain. This CDR3 has 13 amino acids. Germline CDR1 is SEHNR and CDR2 is FQNEAQ (reference sequence). Trimming removed 6 bases from V and 6 bases from J, with 11 bases in between.

V gene TRBV5-4 combines with J gene TRBJ2-5, with 13 bases aligning to TRBD2. From germline, CDR1 is SGHNT and CDR2 YYREEE (reference sequence). This CDR3 is built from 18 residues. The V segment lost 4 bases and the J segment 5 bases; nucleotides outside the gene matches: 14. CDR3 DNA: TGTGCCAGCAGCCCGAATCCTGGACTAGCGGGGGATTTGGAGACCCAGTACTTC. This gives the protein CASSPNPGLAGDLETQYF.